A single sample gave rise to the 9 T cell receptor beta chains below, sequenced in a study of cytomegalovirus exposure and HLA in healthy donors. The PCR contained 60 Vbeta and 13 Jbeta primers. Using immunoSEQ multiplex PCR, the repertoire was profiled, and TCRdb retains in-frame clones only, with some absent. The table records about 150,000 clones, approximately 79% of them present only once. The material sequenced was PBMCs. These receptor sequences come from a woman aged 40 to 50 in good health and CMV-seropositive.

The chain employs TRBV18 and TRBJ1-2, with D unclear. The CDR3 length is 13 residues. CDR1 is KGHSH, CDR2 LQKENI, per germline. The germline V and J ends were trimmed by 0 bases and 5 bases, with 7 bases remaining between them. In nucleotides, the CDR3 is TGTGCCAGCTCACCACCCGGTTCATATGGCTACACCTTC. Translation: CASSPPGSYGYTF.

The V and J genes are TRBV5-1 and TRBJ2-5; a possible D gene is TRBD1 (5 bases). Germline CDR1 is SGHRS and CDR2 is YFSETQ. CDR3 length equals 15 residues. V dropped 0 bases and J dropped 5 bases, with 14 bases sitting between them. CDR3 sequence (DNA): TGCGCCAGCAGCTTGGACAGGCCAAGGATGGAGACCCAGTACTTC. Translation gives CASSLDRPRMETQYF. Supplemented by reference TRBV5-1 and TRBJ2-5, the full variable domain reads KAGVTQTPRYLIKTRGQQVTLSCSPISGHRSVSWYQQTPGQGLQFLFEYFSETQRNKGNFPGRFSGRQFSNSRSEMNVSTLELGDSALYLCASSLDRPRMETQYFGPGTRLLVL.

V gene TRBV5-5 combines with J gene TRBJ1-1; a possible D gene is TRBD1 (6 bases). Germline V gene lookup returns CDR1 SGHKS and CDR2 YYEKEE (reference sequence). Trimming left V 4 bases short and J 4 bases short, with 26 bases between. The CDR3 has 18 residues. CDR3 in DNA: TGTGCCAGCAGCCGGAAAAACCCTGGGGGGGCGAGTATCACTGAAGCTTTCTTT. Its protein is CASSRKNPGGASITEAFF.

This chain joins TRBV5-4 and TRBJ2-3; TRBD2 might be the D (6 bases). Germline loops: CDR1 SGHNT, CDR2 YYREEE (reference sequence). Trimming took 4 bases from V and 1 from J, leaving 16 bases between them. The CDR3 spans 16 residues. The CDR3 spells CASSGTLRSGTDTQYF. CDR3 DNA: TGTGCCAGCAGCGGGACTTTAAGGTCTGGCACAGATACGCAGTATTTT.

The chain employs TRBV30 and TRBJ1-5; D is perhaps TRBD1 (5 bases). CDR3 length: 13 amino acids. Germline values: CDR1 GTSNPN, CDR2 SVGIG (reference sequence). Deletions cut 1 base from V and 5 bases from J, with 9 bases between. The CDR3 coding sequence is TGTGCCTGGAGTGCCCAGGGTGATCAGCCCCAGCATTTT. Protein: CAWSAQGDQPQHF.

The chain combines TRBV10-3 with TRBJ1-2, with 7 bases matching TRBD1. Germline assignment: CDR1 ENHRY and CDR2 SYGVKD. J gave up 8 bases and V 4 bases, and 7 bases lay outside the gene matches. This CDR3 comprises 13 residues. In nucleotides, the CDR3 is TGTGCCATCAGTGGCCAGACAGGGACGGGCTACACCTTC. It yields the protein CAISGQTGTGYTF.

CDR3 residues: CASSPGTGGTLSFEAFF. In nucleotides, the CDR3 is TGTGCCAGCAGCCCCGGGACAGGGGGAACTCTGAGCTTTGAAGCTTTCTTT. This chain links TRBV5-4 with TRBJ1-1; the match to TRBD1 covers 11 bases. The V segment lost 4 bases and the J segment 7 bases; nucleotides outside the gene matches: 15. Germline-derived CDR1 and CDR2 are SGHNT and YYREEE (reference sequence). The CDR3 extends over 17 amino acids.

This chain joins TRBV11-3 and TRBJ1-5; 7 bases are a match to TRBD1. The CDR3 contains 17 residues. V was pared by 0 bases and J by 8 bases, with 13 bases of the junction left unmatched. Germline V CDR1 and CDR2: SGHNT, YENEEA. The CDR3 reads CASSLDSRTSQGEPQHF. Here the CDR3 DNA reads TGTGCCAGCAGCTTAGATTCGAGGACCTCTCAGGGGGAGCCCCAGCATTTT.

The sample holds one count of this clone. The chain carries TRBV6-5 and TRBJ1-5; TRBD1 matches at 9 bases. Per germline, CDR1 MNHEY and CDR2 SVGAGI. This CDR3 has 14 amino acids. After removal of 6 bases from V and 7 bases from J, the junction contained 7 bases not matched to a gene. CDR3 DNA sequence: TGTGCCAGCAGGAGAACAGGGGGCGAACAGCCCCAGCATTTT. Its protein is CASRRTGGEQPQHF.